The 27 T cell receptor beta chains reported below all come from one sample, sequenced in a study of T-cell memory formation after mild COVID-19. TCRdb ran MiXCR on the 5' RACE reads and lists one entry per CDR3 protein. The sample carries 170,000 or so distinct CDR3 sequences, about a fifth recorded once. The sequenced sample was PBMCs or a T cell subset sorted from them (not recorded which). The origin of the receptors is an adult woman who had mild COVID-19 (a few samples of this study predate the infection). Cell type and time point are not known.

This sequence joins TRBV7-6 and TRBJ2-3; 11 bases match TRBD1. This CDR3 is built from 15 residues. Per germline, CDR1 SGHVS and CDR2 FNYEAQ. Unmatched junction bases numbered 3, after V lost 4 bases and J lost 3 bases. The CDR3 DNA reads TGTGCCAGCAGCTCACGGGACAGGGGGACAGATACGCAGTATTTT. It specifies CASSSRDRGTDTQYF.

There are many counts of this clonotype. V is TRBV5-1 and J is TRBJ2-1; D not resolved. The CDR3 spans 13 residues. The V end was cut by 0 bases, the J end by 4 bases, with 5 bases between. Per the germline V gene, CDR1 is SGHRS and CDR2 is YFSETQ. The CDR3 here is CASSLERYNEQFF. As DNA, the CDR3 is TGCGCCAGCAGCTTGGAACGATACAATGAGCAGTTCTTC.

In this sample, this clonotype turned up a few times. This chain links TRBV7-9 with TRBJ2-1, with 12 positions matching TRBD2. This CDR3 is built from 15 residues. The germline CDR1 and CDR2 sequences are SEHNR and FQNEAQ (reference sequence). The trim removed 3 bases at V and 6 bases at J, leaving 3 bases unmatched. CDR3 region: CASSLTSGSFNEQFF. CDR3 coding DNA: TGTGCCAGCAGCTTGACTAGCGGGAGTTTCAATGAGCAGTTCTTC.

A few counts support this clonotype. The chain has TRBV4-1 and TRBJ2-2, with 7 bases matching TRBD1. Trimming removed 0 bases from V and 1 base from J; junction bases left unmatched: 5. This CDR3 is built from 17 residues. Per the germline V gene, CDR1 is MGHRA and CDR2 is YSYEKL. CDR3 sequence reads: CASSQDWTGLNTGELFF. For the CDR3, the DNA is TGCGCCAGCAGCCAAGACTGGACAGGACTGAACACCGGGGAGCTGTTTTTT.

V usage is TRBV4-1 and J usage is TRBJ2-7, with 10 bases matching TRBD2. Germline CDR1 is MGHRA and CDR2 is YSYEKL. J was trimmed by 3 bases and V by 3 bases; bases with no gene match: 8. The length of the CDR3 is 16 residues. The CDR3 sequence: CASSHASSGGFYEQYF. Here the CDR3 DNA reads TGCGCCAGCAGCCATGCATCTAGCGGGGGATTCTACGAGCAGTACTTC.

This clonotype turned up a few times. V and J are TRBV29-1 and TRBJ2-1, with TRBD1 matching 8 bases. The J segment lost 12 bases and the V segment lost 6 bases, leaving 4 bases of the junction unmatched. The CDR3 is made up of 10 amino acids. Germline V gene sequence: CDR1 SQVTM, CDR2 ANQGSEA. The DNA of the CDR3 is TGCAGCGTACGACAGGGGTTGCAGTTCTTC. Its translation: CSVRQGLQFF.

The V and J genes are TRBV7-6 and TRBJ2-7; TRBD2 aligns across 7 bases. There are 13 residues in the CDR3. Germline CDR1 and CDR2: SGHVS and FNYEAQ. The J segment lost 3 bases and the V segment lost 8 bases, leaving 7 bases of the junction unmatched. The CDR3 protein is CASGLAVNYEQYF. The CDR3 coding sequence is TGTGCCAGCGGGCTAGCGGTTAACTACGAGCAGTACTTC. Full variable domain (outside the CDR3, taken from reference TRBV7-6 and TRBJ2-7): GAGVSQSPRYKVTKRGQDVALRCDPISGHVSLYWYRQALGQGPEFLTYFNYEAQQDKSGLPNDRFSAERPEGSISTLTIQRTEQRDSAMYRCASGLAVNYEQYFGPGTRLTVT.

This clonotype was seen a handful of times. V is TRBV5-8 and J is TRBJ1-1, with D tentatively TRBD1 (6 bases). The CDR3 is 14 amino acids. Germline V lookup: CDR1 SGHTS, CDR2 YDEGEE. Trimming removed 3 bases from V and 4 bases from J, with 13 bases in between. CDR3 nucleotides: TGTGCCAGCAGCTGGGGGGGCGCAGGCACTGAAGCTTTCTTT. It specifies CASSWGGAGTEAFF.

This chain uses TRBV2 with TRBJ2-7; D uncertain. V lost 7 bases and J lost 6, with 13 bases in between. CDR3 size: 12 residues. Germline lookup yields CDR1 SNHLY and CDR2 FYNNEI. This chain's CDR3 is CASNHPTGEQYF. The CDR3 DNA reads as TGTGCCAGCAATCACCCTACGGGCGAGCAGTACTTC.

In this sample, this clonotype turned up once. J is TRBJ1-1 and V is TRBV7-2; D might be TRBD1 (6 bases). V was trimmed by 4 bases and J by 1 base, leaving 10 bases between them. The CDR3 has 14 amino acids. The germline V gene encodes CDR1 SGHTA and CDR2 FQGNSA. CDR3 bases: TGTGCCAGCAGCTACCGGACAGAGAACACTGAAGCTTTCTTT. It translates to CASSYRTENTEAFF.

The V call is TRBV4-3, the J call TRBJ1-1; D is unresolved. CDR3 size: 16 residues. Per germline, CDR1 LGHNA and CDR2 YSLEER. V lost 3 bases and J lost 1, with 15 bases in between. The CDR3 is CASSQDGPGRNTEAFF. In DNA form, the CDR3 reads TGCGCCAGCAGCCAGGACGGACCTGGGCGGAACACTGAAGCTTTCTTT.

This chain links TRBV2 with TRBJ1-3; perhaps TRBD1 as D (6 bases). CDR1 is SNHLY, CDR2 FYNNEI, per germline. The CDR3 contains 16 residues. Trimming removed 4 bases at V and 0 bases at J, with 13 bases between. The CDR3 sequence: CASSAIRDTSGNTIYF. Here the CDR3 DNA reads TGTGCCAGCAGTGCGATACGGGACACCTCTGGAAACACCATATATTTT. Using reference TRBV2 and TRBJ1-3 for the parts outside the CDR3, the full variable domain is EPEVTQTPSHQVTQMGQEVILRCVPISNHLYFYWYRQILGQKVEFLVSFYNNEISEKSEIFDDQFSVERPDGSNFTLKIRSTKLEDSAMYFCASSAIRDTSGNTIYFGEGSWLTVV.

This clonotype appeared a few times. The CDR3: CASSYRDRGYEQYF. The DNA for the CDR3 is TGTGCCAGCAGCTACCGGGACAGGGGCTACGAGCAGTACTTC. This sequence joins TRBV14 and TRBJ2-7; 10 bases are shared with TRBD1. V was pared by 5 bases and J by 3 bases, with 4 bases of the junction left unmatched. The CDR3 has 14 amino acids. CDR1 and CDR2 (germline): SGHDN, FVKESK.

This clonotype was counted a few times. The chain combines TRBV27 with TRBJ1-5; D uncertain. The germline gives CDR1 MNHEY, CDR2 SMNVEV (reference sequence). Deletions cut 6 bases from V and 6 bases from J, with 9 bases between. The CDR3 runs to 12 residues. DNA of the CDR3: TGTGCCAGCAGCCCGGGGAGTCAGCCCCAGCATTTT. Its protein is CASSPGSQPQHF.

The genes are TRBV29-1 and TRBJ2-7; D possibly uses TRBD1 or TRBD2 (5 bases each). The CDR3 extends over 11 amino acids. Germline loops: CDR1 SQVTM, CDR2 ANQGSEA. Trimming shortened V by 6 bases and J by 6 bases, and 12 bases separated the two germline ends. The CDR3 sequence is CSVVTRGEQYF. CDR3 sequence (DNA): TGCAGCGTGGTAACTAGGGGCGAGCAGTACTTC.

V usage is TRBV11-2 and J usage is TRBJ1-1; D is possibly TRBD1 (5 bases). The CDR3 runs to 12 residues. Germline V gene lookup returns CDR1 SGHAT and CDR2 FQNNGV. V was trimmed by 5 bases and J by 7 bases, leaving 11 bases between them. Written as DNA, the CDR3 is TGTGCCAGCAGCCACTTGGACAATGAAGCTTTCTTT. The encoded protein is CASSHLDNEAFF.

The V call is TRBV6-5, the J call TRBJ2-2, with 7 bases identical to TRBD1. Germline CDR1 MNHEY, CDR2 SVGAGI. V trimming: 4 bases; J trimming: 6 bases; junction bases outside the gene matches: 8. The CDR3 totals 15 residues. CDR3 region: CASSWSQGRSGELFF. CDR3 DNA: TGTGCCAGCAGTTGGTCACAGGGGCGGTCCGGGGAGCTGTTTTTT.

The chain couples TRBV7-6 to TRBJ1-2; weak D call: TRBD1 (5 bases). Germline CDR1 and CDR2: SGHVS and FNYEAQ. V was trimmed by 1 base and J by 7 bases, leaving 16 bases between them. This CDR3 is built from 15 residues. The CDR3 nucleotides are TGTGCCAGCAGCTTAGGAGAGTACAGGTTTCGTGGCTACACCTTC. Amino acids: CASSLGEYRFRGYTF.

This clonotype showed up just a few times. The chain employs TRBV11-2 and TRBJ2-7; the D gene is possibly TRBD2 (6 bases). Germline CDR1 and CDR2: SGHAT and FQNNGV. V lost 0 bases and J 3 bases, leaving 9 bases between the germline ends. CDR3 length: 14 amino acids. CDR3 coding DNA: TGTGCCAGCAGCTTAGAGGGGACTCGCTACGAGCAGTACTTC. Translated, it gives CASSLEGTRYEQYF.

This sequence joins TRBV20-1 and TRBJ1-1; D gene ambiguous. This CDR3 region has 12 residues. The germline V gene has CDR1 DFQATT and CDR2 SNEGSKA (reference sequence). The V end was cut by 7 bases, the J end by 1 base, with 10 bases between. The CDR3 region has the DNA TGCAGTGGTTTGGCAGGGAACACTGAAGCTTTCTTT. Amino acid sequence: CSGLAGNTEAFF.

In its sample, this clonotype was seen a few times. This chain links TRBV29-1 with TRBJ2-7; 9 nucleotides line up with TRBD1. The CDR3 is 13 residues long. Unmatched junction bases numbered 5, after V lost 4 bases and J lost 4 bases. Germline V gene sequence: CDR1 SQVTM, CDR2 ANQGSEA. The CDR3 nucleotides read TGCAGCGTTGTGGACAGGGGCAAATACGAGCAGTACTTC. It specifies CSVVDRGKYEQYF.

This clonotype has more than one count but fewer than ten. The rearrangement links TRBV12-3 or TRBV12-4 to TRBJ1-1; D not resolved. CDR3 length: 13 residues. Trimming took off 3 bases at V and 4 bases at J, with 9 bases between the two ends. CDR3 nucleotides: TGTGCCAGCAGTTTGTCGCCGGCCACTGAAGCTTTCTTT. It specifies CASSLSPATEAFF.

The sample holds one count of this clonotype. This chain joins TRBV12-3 or TRBV12-4 and TRBJ2-3, with 7 bases identical to TRBD2. The CDR3 loop spans 14 amino acids. V shed 0 bases and J 6 bases; nucleotides not matched to a gene: 3. CDR3 amino acids: CASSLAGGVDTQYF. CDR3 DNA: TGTGCCAGCAGTTTAGCGGGGGGGGTGGATACGCAGTATTTT.

The chain links TRBV6-6 to TRBJ1-1; no reliable D call. This CDR3 contains 10 residues. The V gene's germline CDR1 is MNHNY and CDR2 SVGAGI (reference sequence). Trimming shortened V by 2 bases and J by 10 bases, and 5 bases separated the two germline ends. CDR3 nucleotides: TGTGCCAGCAGTTACCCCCTAGCTTTCTTT. Translation: CASSYPLAFF.

This clonotype was found a few times. The genes are TRBV12-3 or TRBV12-4 and TRBJ2-2, with 7 bases identical to TRBD1. This CDR3 is built from 15 residues. V lost 7 bases to trimming and J lost 7 bases; unmatched junction nucleotides: 12. CDR3 nucleotide sequence: TGTGCCAGCATTGATGACAGGGAGTACGGCGGGGAGCTGTTTTTT. Translating it yields CASIDDREYGGELFF.

The chain recombines TRBV12-3 or TRBV12-4 with TRBJ2-5, with D perhaps TRBD2 (6 bases). CDR3 length: 15 residues. The V and J ends lost 5 bases and 2 bases respectively, with 15 bases between them. CDR3 region: CASSAPGLHQETQYF. CDR3 bases: TGTGCCAGCAGTGCCCCGGGACTGCATCAAGAGACCCAGTACTTC.

This clonotype was counted between two and nine times. CDR3: CASSPPAGGPTDTQYF. CDR3 in DNA: TGTGCCAGCAGCCCCCCAGCGGGGGGGCCTACAGATACGCAGTATTTT. The chain joins TRBV7-9 to TRBJ2-3; 10 bases agree with TRBD2. V was clipped by 5 bases and J by 3 bases; unmatched bases: 8. The CDR3 has 16 residues. CDR1 and CDR2 (germline): SEHNR, FQNEAQ (reference sequence). The whole variable domain, remainder taken from reference TRBV7-9 and TRBJ2-3, is DTGVSQNPRHKITKRGQNVTFRCDPISEHNRLYWYRQTLGQGPEFLTYFQNEAQLEKSRLLSDRFSAERPKGSFSTLEIQRTEQGDSAMYLCASSPPAGGPTDTQYFGPGTRLTVL.